The 27 T cell receptor beta chains in this list originate from one sample, sequenced in a study of blood T cell repertoires in COVID-19. Generated by immunoSEQ multiplex PCR, the TCRdb table keeps only in-frame clones and is missing some. The table shows 120,000 or so clones, with about 83% occurring only once. The source material was peripheral blood. These TCRs come from a man older than 75 with active or convalescent COVID-19.

The chain recombines TRBV11-2 with TRBJ2-1, with D possibly matching TRBD2 (7 bases). CDR1 SGHAT and CDR2 FQNNGV come from the germline V gene. V was pared by 5 bases and J by 7 bases, with 12 bases between. This CDR3 contains 13 residues. The CDR3 coding sequence is TGTGCCAGCAGCCCCGGGGGGCGGAATGAGCAGTTCTTC. As protein: CASSPGGRNEQFF.

The gene calls are TRBV28 and TRBJ1-1, with no clear D. Between the trimmed V and J ends, which lost 4 bases and 7 bases, there was a span of 4 bases. Germline values: CDR1 MDHEN, CDR2 SYDVKM. The CDR3 spans 10 residues. This chain's CDR3 is CASSSNEAFF. The CDR3 DNA sequence: TGTGCCAGCAGTTCCAATGAAGCTTTCTTT.

This clone came up a few times. The V call is TRBV18, the J call TRBJ2-7; D possibly corresponds to TRBD2 (6 bases). Germline V gene sequence: CDR1 KGHSH, CDR2 LQKENI. The CDR3 has 14 amino acids. V lost 3 bases and J lost 7, with 16 bases in between. The CDR3: CASSPVGYSGEQYF. The CDR3 DNA is TGTGCCAGCTCACCGGTAGGTTATAGCGGAGAGCAGTACTTC.

The chain joins TRBV7-2 to TRBJ1-5, with D tentatively TRBD1 (5 bases). Between the trimmed V and J ends, which lost 8 bases and 6 bases, there was a span of 14 bases. The CDR3 contains 13 residues. From germline, CDR1 is SGHTA and CDR2 FQGNSA. CDR3 coding DNA: TGTGCCAGCGGGAGGGGCAATACTCAGCCCCAGCATTTT. Protein product: CASGRGNTQPQHF.

This clone came up a few times. The chain employs TRBV7-2 and TRBJ2-3; 7 bases are a match to TRBD1. This CDR3 region has 16 residues. The J segment lost 3 bases and the V segment lost 2 bases, leaving 8 bases of the junction unmatched. Germline V gene sequence: CDR1 SGHTA, CDR2 FQGNSA. CDR3 residues: CASSLLRDRQTDTQYF. The CDR3 DNA reads as TGTGCCAGCAGCTTACTCCGGGACAGACAGACAGATACGCAGTATTTT. Full variable domain (remainder filled in from reference TRBV7-2 and TRBJ2-3): GAGVSQSPSNKVTEKGKDVELRCDPISGHTALYWYRQSLGQGLEFLIYFQGNSAPDKSGLPSDRFSAERTGGSVSTLTIQRTQQEDSAVYLCASSLLRDRQTDTQYFGPGTRLTVL.

The DNA of the CDR3 is TGTGCCAGCTCACCCAGAACGGGGAGCTCTGGAAACACCATATATTTT. As protein: CASSPRTGSSGNTIYF. This rearrangement joins TRBV18 to TRBJ1-3; no clear D. This CDR3 is 16 amino acids long. Germline CDR1 reads KGHSH; CDR2 reads LQKENI. V was trimmed by 3 bases and J by 0 bases, leaving 12 bases between them.

This clone was detected once. V gene TRBV27 combines with J gene TRBJ1-1; tentative D call: TRBD1 (5 bases). The CDR3 has 14 amino acids. V was trimmed by 7 bases and J by 4 bases, leaving 16 bases between them. Germline CDR1 MNHEY, CDR2 SMNVEV (reference sequence). CDR3 amino acids: CASTTALGGTEAFF. The CDR3 nucleotides are TGTGCCAGCACTACAGCACTGGGGGGCACTGAAGCTTTCTTT.

V usage is TRBV5-1 and J usage is TRBJ2-5; TRBD1 aligns across 8 bases. V shed 5 bases, J shed 1 base, and the junction held 4 bases outside the gene matches. Germline assignment: CDR1 SGHRS and CDR2 YFSETQ. CDR3 size: 14 residues. CDR3: CASRSTGGQETQYF. Here the CDR3 DNA reads TGCGCCAGCAGGTCAACAGGGGGCCAAGAGACCCAGTACTTC. The full variable domain, completed using reference TRBV5-1 and TRBJ2-5, is KAGVTQTPRYLIKTRGQQVTLSCSPISGHRSVSWYQQTPGQGLQFLFEYFSETQRNKGNFPGRFSGRQFSNSRSEMNVSTLELGDSALYLCASRSTGGQETQYFGPGTRLLVL.

The chain uses TRBV5-5 and TRBJ1-2; D is unclear. Deletions cut 6 bases from V and 0 bases from J, with 9 bases between. Germline V gives CDR1 SGHKS, CDR2 YYEKEE (reference sequence). This CDR3 has 13 residues. CDR3 sequence reads: CASTVGANYGYTF. Written as DNA, the CDR3 is TGTGCCAGCACAGTCGGGGCTAACTATGGCTACACCTTC.

J is TRBJ2-1 and V is TRBV5-4; 16 nucleotides line up with TRBD2. The CDR3 is 18 amino acids. Germline CDR1 SGHNT, CDR2 YYREEE (reference sequence). J gave up 4 bases and V 3 bases, and 7 bases lay outside the gene matches. As DNA, the CDR3 is TGTGCCAGCAGCTCGACCGGGACTAGCGGGGGGGAGTACAATGAGCAGTTCTTC. This encodes CASSSTGTSGGEYNEQFF.

The chain has TRBV10-3 and TRBJ2-5, with TRBD2 identical over 9 bases. From germline, CDR1 is ENHRY and CDR2 SYGVKD. The V gene end was trimmed by 4 bases and the J gene end by 1 base; junction bases not matched to a gene: 7. The CDR3 is made up of 16 amino acids. CDR3 nucleotides: TGTGCCATCAGTGTCAGCGGGGGGCGCTCCCAAGAGACCCAGTACTTC. Its translation is CAISVSGGRSQETQYF.

V and J are TRBV9 and TRBJ1-2, with D perhaps matching TRBD1 (6 bases). CDR3 length: 13 residues. Germline V gene data show CDR1 as SGDLS and CDR2 as YYNGEE. Trimming stripped 5 bases from V and 2 bases from J, with 10 bases between. For the CDR3, the DNA is TGTGCCAGCAGACGCGACAGGAACTATGGCTACACCTTC. Amino acids: CASRRDRNYGYTF. The full variable domain, completed using reference TRBV9 and TRBJ1-2, is DSGVTQTPKHLITATGQRVTLRCSPRSGDLSVYWYQQSLDQGLQFLIQYYNGEERAKGNILERFSAQQFPDLHSELNLSSLELGDSALYFCASRRDRNYGYTFGSGTRLTVV.

The chain couples TRBV6-2 or TRBV6-3 to TRBJ1-4, with D perhaps matching TRBD1 (5 bases). The CDR3 consists of 15 residues. Germline V gene lookup returns CDR1 MNHEY and CDR2 SVGEGT. Trimming took off 5 bases at V and 8 bases at J, with 18 bases between the two ends. This chain's CDR3 is CASSGHSQRKEKLFF. In DNA form, the CDR3 reads TGTGCCAGCAGTGGACACTCTCAACGGAAGGAAAAACTGTTTTTT.

V gene TRBV4-3 combines with J gene TRBJ1-2, with a possible D match to TRBD1 (5 bases). CDR3 size: 19 residues. Germline V gene lookup returns CDR1 LGHNA and CDR2 YSLEER. Trimming left V 2 bases short and J 3 bases short, with 25 bases between. In DNA, the CDR3 is TGCGCCAGCAGCCAAACCCGCTCCTTAGGACACGCTGGGGACTATGGCTACACCTTC. Protein sequence: CASSQTRSLGHAGDYGYTF.

DNA for the CDR3: TGTGCCAGCAGCTTCCTAGCGGGGGCGAACACCGGGGAGCTGTTTTTT. It translates to CASSFLAGANTGELFF. The rearrangement links TRBV11-2 to TRBJ2-2; 10 bases map to TRBD2. The CDR3 loop spans 16 amino acids. V shed 3 bases and J 0 bases; nucleotides not matched to a gene: 1. In germline, CDR1 is SGHAT, CDR2 FQNNGV.

The rearrangement uses TRBV19 and TRBJ2-6, with D maybe TRBD1 (6 bases). CDR3 length: 20 residues. V was clipped by 3 bases and J by 0 bases, with 21 bases between them. Germline V lookup: CDR1 LNHDA, CDR2 SQIVND (reference sequence). CDR3 residues: CASSIVEQGRELSGANVLTF. The CDR3 DNA follows: TGTGCCAGTAGTATCGTCGAACAGGGTAGGGAACTCTCTGGGGCCAACGTCCTGACTTTC.

In nucleotides, the CDR3 is TGTGCCAGCAGCCCTAGGGACAGGGGGCGCGAGCAGTACTTC. Its translation is CASSPRDRGREQYF. The chain recombines TRBV14 with TRBJ2-7; 12 positions match TRBD1. This CDR3 is built from 14 residues. V trimming: 4 bases; J trimming: 6 bases; junction bases outside the gene matches: 4. Germline CDR1 reads SGHDN; CDR2 reads FVKESK.

The chain combines TRBV18 with TRBJ1-3; D call uncertain. In germline, CDR1 is KGHSH, CDR2 LQKENI. The length of the CDR3 is 14 residues. V gave up 2 bases and J gave up 1 base, with 6 bases separating them. In DNA form, the CDR3 reads TGTGCCAGCTCACCAAACCGGTCTGGAAACACCATATATTTT. It specifies CASSPNRSGNTIYF.

V usage is TRBV6-5 and J usage is TRBJ1-1, with a weak D call TRBD1 (5 bases). Trimming removed 8 bases at V and 5 bases at J, with 15 bases between. CDR1 MNHEY and CDR2 SVGAGI come from the germline V gene. The CDR3 sequence is 13 residues long. Here the CDR3 reads CASGGERRTEAFF. CDR3 in DNA: TGTGCCAGCGGGGGGGAGAGGCGTACTGAAGCTTTCTTT.

The J gene is TRBJ2-4, the V gene TRBV2; no reliable D call. Germline values: CDR1 SNHLY, CDR2 FYNNEI. Trimming took 1 base from V and 7 from J, leaving 8 bases between them. The CDR3 covers 13 residues. CDR3 bases: TGTGCCAGCAGTGAAGGTCAGTCCAACATTCAGTACTTC. Its protein is CASSEGQSNIQYF.

V gene TRBV10-3 combines with J gene TRBJ1-6; 9 bases map to TRBD1. This CDR3 region has 16 residues. CDR1 ENHRY and CDR2 SYGVKD come from the germline V gene. V lost 2 bases and J lost 5; bases outside the gene matches: 4. This chain's CDR3 is CAISEDRGRNNSPLHF. The CDR3 bases are TGTGCCATCAGTGAGGACAGGGGGAGGAATAATTCACCCCTCCACTTT.

This chain connects TRBV15 to TRBJ1-2, with TRBD1 as a possible D gene (5 bases). V lost 2 bases and J lost 4, with 11 bases in between. Per germline, CDR1 LNHNV and CDR2 YYDKDF (reference sequence). The CDR3 extends over 14 amino acids. DNA of the CDR3: TGTGCCACCAGCAGACAGGGAAGTAGCTATGGCTACACCTTC. Protein sequence: CATSRQGSSYGYTF.

This clone has just one count. The rearrangement uses TRBV5-5 and TRBJ2-3; perhaps TRBD1 as D (6 bases). Germline CDR1 SGHKS, CDR2 YYEKEE (reference sequence). There are 15 residues in the CDR3. V was clipped by 3 bases and J by 2 bases, with 13 bases between them. The CDR3 sequence: CASSSLTGPTDTQYF. The CDR3 nucleotides are TGTGCCAGCAGCTCCCTGACAGGACCCACAGATACGCAGTATTTT.

Only one count was recorded for this clone. The chain links TRBV7-9 to TRBJ2-1, with TRBD2 matching over 8 bases. J was trimmed by 5 bases and V by 7 bases; bases with no gene match: 7. The germline V gene encodes CDR1 SEHNR and CDR2 FQNEAQ (reference sequence). CDR3 length equals 14 residues. In nucleotides, the CDR3 is TGTGCCAGCACCCCAGGACTAGCAGACAATGAGCAGTTCTTC. The encoded protein is CASTPGLADNEQFF.

The rearrangement links TRBV6-5 to TRBJ2-5; a weak D match, TRBD2 (6 bases). This CDR3 spans 15 amino acids. Trimming took off 2 bases at V and 14 bases at J, with 24 bases between the two ends. Germline CDR1 MNHEY, CDR2 SVGAGI. CDR3 bases: TGTGCCAGCAGTTACGGGGCCAGGGACTCCCGTGGGGCTTACTTC. It encodes CASSYGARDSRGAYF.

The V gene is TRBV20-1, the J gene TRBJ2-7; 7 nucleotides line up with TRBD2. Germline CDR1 and CDR2: DFQATT and SNEGSKA (reference sequence). The junction had 16 bases not matched to a gene; V was cut back by 3 bases and J by 2 bases. This CDR3 comprises 17 residues. The CDR3 region has the DNA TGCAGTGCTAGTCGGGTATCTTCGCGGGGGAACACCTACGAGCAGTACTTC. Amino acid sequence: CSASRVSSRGNTYEQYF.

The chain links TRBV19 to TRBJ1-5; the match to TRBD1 covers 7 bases. This CDR3 is 14 amino acids long. CDR1 and CDR2 from the germline V gene are LNHDA and SQIVND (reference sequence). V was pared by 6 bases and J by 2 bases, with 4 bases of the junction left unmatched. This CDR3 reads CASSGTAGNQPQHF. The CDR3 DNA reads TGTGCCAGTAGCGGGACAGCCGGCAATCAGCCCCAGCATTTT.